This TCR beta chain was identified in a study of CXCR3-negative and CXCR3-positive naive CD8 T cells. Study-level points and caveats: A higher hydrophobicity marked the TRB CDR3s of CXCR3-positive naive cells versus CXCR3-negative naive cells. Because surface CD5 did not distinguish the naive subsets, TCR strength was inferred from TRB CDR3 properties. Similar TRBV-TRBJ usage was seen in naive cells (both CXCR3-negative and CXCR3-positive), but memory cells differed. In both naive subsets diversity was comparably high, whereas memory CD8+ cells showed much lower diversity.

The V gene's germline CDR1 is WSHSY and CDR2 SAAADI. The CDR3 runs to 15 residues. Within the CD8+ T cell compartment, naive cells were CD45RO-CCR7+CD27+CD95-. The TRB cDNA libraries were prepared by 5' RACE with UMI labels. TCRdb re-called the 5' RACE reads, yielding one record per CDR3 amino acid sequence without DNA. The data show some 130,000 distinct CDR3 sequences, and the top ten clones hold around 0.54%. Turning to this clonotype: Its antigen remains unknown.

The material sequenced was naive CXCR3+ CD8+ T cells from blood. The subset is: CD45RO-CCR7+CD27+CD95- naive CD8+ T cells expressing CXCR3 (TNR3+). This receptor was taken from a human donor in good health. Some clones in this sample may be carry-over from other donors' samples. The gene calls are TRBV10-2 and TRBJ2-7; without DNA, the TCRdb call of TRBD1 cannot be checked. The CDR3 sequence is CASSGGAQMGYEQYF.